This T cell receptor (beta chain) was sequenced during a study of control samples from healthy donors and cancer patients. Profiling relied on immunoSEQ multiplex PCR, and the TCRdb table lists in-frame clones only, not all of them. Counted here are around 80,000 clones, around 87% occurring once; the ten biggest clones make up around 20%. Germline V gives CDR1 SGDLS, CDR2 YYNGEE. V lost 0 bases, J lost 5 bases, and 6 bases stayed unmatched. There are 15 residues in the CDR3. The sample was blood. The chain links TRBV9 to TRBJ2-5; TRBD1 matches at 8 bases. This clonotype originated in a man aged 50-60 years in good health. CDR3 DNA sequence: TGTGCCAGCAGCGTAGCCGGGACAGGTTGGGAGACCCAGTACTTC. It is translated as CASSVAGTGWETQYF.